This is a list of T cell receptor beta chains from one sample in a study of blood T cell repertoires in COVID-19. Measured with immunoSEQ multiplex PCR; TCRdb has only the in-frame clones, and not every one. The data hold approximately 290,000 clones, with under 90% observed a single time. What was sequenced was peripheral blood. Every receptor here comes from a woman aged 30 to 39 with COVID-19, enrolled during active disease. Each CDR3 is given with its conserved first and last residue. Fields, in order: D gene, clone size, CDR3 length, J gene, V gene, CDR3 protein, CDR3 DNA. A D gene is named only where the DNA matches it firmly. Only some rows state a clone size, as once, few, many or a class for expanded clones.

NA	NA	12	TRBJ2-1	TRBV5-8	CASSRQNNEQFF	TGTGCCAGCAGCCGACAGAACAATGAGCAGTTCTTC
NA	NA	16	TRBJ1-6	TRBV28	CASSPRPSPTHSPLHF	TGTGCCAGCAGTCCCCGACCTTCCCCGACTCATTCACCCCTCCACTTT
TRBD1	NA	16	TRBJ1-2	TRBV27	CASSLSSSGQGAFHTF	TGTGCCAGCAGTTTATCGAGCTCTGGACAGGGGGCTTTCCACACCTTC
NA	NA	16	TRBJ1-6	TRBV21-1	CASSKARAAERTPLHF	TGTGCCAGCAGCAAAGCGCGAGCCGCTGAGCGGACACCCCTCCACTTT
TRBD2	NA	16	TRBJ2-7	TRBV3-1/TRBV3-2	CASSQPSGGLTYEQYF	TGTGCCAGCAGCCAACCGAGCGGGGGGCTAACCTACGAGCAGTACTTC
TRBD2	NA	16	TRBJ2-5	TRBV9	CASSVGGGTSRETQYF	TGTGCCAGCAGCGTAGGGGGTGGGACTAGCAGGGAGACCCAGTACTTC
TRBD2	NA	15	TRBJ2-1	TRBV6-5	CASTQAGVGLDEQFF	TGTGCCAGCACGCAAGCGGGGGTAGGGTTGGATGAGCAGTTCTTC
NA	NA	12	TRBJ2-3	TRBV19	CASSIWQDTQYF	TGTGCCAGTAGTATCTGGCAAGATACGCAGTATTTT
NA	NA	13	TRBJ1-2	TRBV12-3/TRBV12-4	CASRSQGFGGYTF	TGTGCCAGCAGATCTCAGGGCTTTGGGGGCTACACCTTC
NA	NA	12	TRBJ1-6	TRBV28	CASSFPNSPLHF	TGTGCCAGCAGTTTTCCGAATTCACCCCTCCACTTT
NA	NA	16	TRBJ2-1	TRBV4-2	CASSQGGGNIYNEQFF	TGTGCCAGCAGCCAAGGGGGGGGCAATATCTACAATGAGCAGTTCTTC
NA	NA	13	TRBJ2-5	TRBV5-4	CASSSHGKETQYF	TGTGCCAGCAGCTCCCACGGGAAAGAGACCCAGTACTTC
TRBD1	NA	16	TRBJ1-2	TRBV4-2	CASSQEGTGPRYGYTF	TGTGCCAGCAGCCAAGAAGGGACAGGACCCCGCTATGGCTACACCTTC
TRBD2	NA	15	TRBJ2-5	TRBV5-1	CASSRTSGAGETQYF	TGCGCCAGCAGCCGGACTAGCGGGGCAGGAGAGACCCAGTACTTC
TRBD2	NA	17	TRBJ2-5	TRBV5-4	CASSPPPISGGGETQYF	TGTGCCAGCAGCCCCCCCCCAATCAGCGGGGGCGGAGAGACCCAGTACTTC
TRBD1	NA	14	TRBJ1-1	TRBV7-9	CASSLPGGNTEAFF	TGTGCCAGCAGCTTACCAGGGGGGAACACTGAAGCTTTCTTT
NA	NA	14	TRBJ1-2	TRBV4-2	CASSGRGSLEGYTF	TGTGCCAGCAGCGGGCGGGGGAGCTTGGAGGGCTACACCTTC
NA	NA	16	TRBJ1-4	TRBV7-9	CASSPIALESREKLFF	TGTGCCAGCAGCCCGATCGCACTGGAGTCTCGGGAAAAACTGTTTTTT
NA	once	16	TRBJ1-5	TRBV3-1/TRBV3-2	CASSPTPQGSNQPQHF	TGTGCCAGCAGCCCCACGCCTCAGGGGAGCAATCAGCCCCAGCATTTT
NA	once	12	TRBJ2-7	TRBV11-2	CASSFSGYEQYF	TGTGCCAGCAGCTTTTCGGGCTACGAGCAGTACTTC
NA	NA	13	TRBJ2-5	TRBV5-4	CASRRVPVETQYF	TGTGCCAGCAGACGGGTCCCGGTGGAGACCCAGTACTTC
TRBD1	NA	14	TRBJ1-1	TRBV6-5	CASTSYQGDTEAFF	TGTGCCAGCACGAGCTATCAGGGGGACACTGAAGCTTTCTTT
TRBD1	NA	14	TRBJ2-7	TRBV5-6	CASITTGGFDEQYF	TGTGCCAGCATCACGACAGGGGGATTCGACGAGCAGTACTTC
TRBD1	NA	14	TRBJ1-1	TRBV3-1/TRBV3-2	CASSQVAGGTEAFF	TGTGCCAGCAGCCAAGTTGCAGGGGGCACTGAAGCTTTCTTT
TRBD1	NA	14	TRBJ1-5	TRBV7-2	CASSPGQGIQPQHF	TGTGCCAGCAGCCCGGGACAGGGGATTCAGCCCCAGCATTTT
NA	NA	13	TRBJ1-2	TRBV6-5	CASSYSTGYGYTF	TGTGCCAGCAGTTACTCGACGGGCTATGGCTACACCTTC
NA	NA	13	TRBJ1-3	TRBV4-1	CASSQGHGNTIYF	TGCGCCAGCAGCCAGGGACACGGAAACACCATATATTTT
NA	NA	14	TRBJ1-1	TRBV6-5	CASSIEGLPLVAFF	TGTGCCAGCAGTATCGAGGGTTTGCCCTTGGTTGCTTTCTTT
NA	NA	17	TRBJ1-4	TRBV30	CAWSVHQGIATNEKLFF	TGTGCCTGGAGTGTACACCAGGGTATTGCAACTAATGAAAAACTGTTTTTT
NA	NA	10	TRBJ2-7	TRBV30	CAWSGRVCCF	TGTGCCTGGAGTGGCCGGGTCTGTTGCTTC
TRBD1	NA	14	TRBJ1-3	TRBV28	CASSYGTARNTIYF	TGTGCCAGCAGTTATGGGACAGCACGGAACACCATATATTTT
TRBD1	NA	14	TRBJ1-4	TRBV6-5	CASSRQGVGEKLFF	TGTGCCAGCTCACGACAGGGGGTGGGGGAAAAACTGTTTTTT
NA	NA	16	TRBJ1-1	TRBV14	CASSQDLGRGGTEAFF	TGTGCCAGCAGCCAAGATCTGGGAAGGGGTGGCACTGAAGCTTTCTTT
TRBD2	NA	14	TRBJ2-5	TRBV5-4	CASSLVAGGQTQYF	TGTGCCAGCAGCTTGGTAGCGGGGGGTCAGACCCAGTACTTC
NA	NA	16	TRBJ1-6	TRBV24-1	CATSERVSSYNSPLHF	TGTGCCACCAGTGAGAGGGTAAGCTCCTATAATTCACCCCTCCACTTT
NA	NA	16	TRBJ2-2	TRBV21-1	CASSKGSTGNTGELFF	TGTGCCAGCAGCAAAGGGTCAACTGGGAACACCGGGGAGCTGTTTTTT
TRBD2	NA	16	TRBJ2-3	TRBV3-1/TRBV3-2	CASSQDLAGGTDTQYF	TGTGCCAGCAGCCAAGATTTAGCGGGGGGGACAGATACGCAGTATTTT
NA	NA	17	TRBJ2-2	TRBV7-2	CASSPHLRGALAGELFF	TGTGCCAGCAGCCCTCATCTACGGGGAGCTTTAGCCGGGGAGCTGTTTTTT
NA	NA	18	TRBJ2-1	TRBV7-7	CASSNIGAGLWANNEQFF	TGTGCCAGCAGCAATATTGGGGCGGGGCTCTGGGCTAACAATGAGCAGTTCTTC
NA	NA	16	TRBJ2-2	TRBV18	CASSPPRQSNTGELFF	TGTGCCAGCTCACCACCGCGGCAGTCGAACACCGGGGAGCTGTTTTTT
NA	NA	14	TRBJ1-1	TRBV5-6	CASSLGGPNTEAFF	TGTGCCAGCAGCTTGGGGGGGCCTAACACTGAAGCTTTCTTT
TRBD1	NA	13	TRBJ2-7	TRBV19	CASSITGAYEQYF	TGTGCCAGTAGTATAACAGGGGCTTACGAGCAGTACTTC
NA	NA	14	TRBJ1-3	TRBV2	CASSVPSSGNTIYF	TGTGCCAGCAGTGTCCCGAGCTCTGGAAACACCATATATTTT
TRBD2	once	14	TRBJ2-7	TRBV5-1	CASSLFSGDYEQYF	TGCGCCAGCAGCTTGTTTAGCGGGGATTACGAGCAGTACTTC
TRBD2	once	15	TRBJ2-1	TRBV5-1	CASSLTSGGVNEQFF	TGCGCCAGCAGCCTGACTAGCGGGGGTGTCAATGAGCAGTTCTTC
TRBD2	few	16	TRBJ2-3	TRBV2	CASSPGGGAWTDTQYF	TGTGCCAGCAGCCCGGGCGGGGGGGCCTGGACAGATACGCAGTATTTT
TRBD2	NA	12	TRBJ2-5	TRBV2	CAGSGGYETQYF	TGTGCCGGCAGCGGGGGGTATGAGACCCAGTACTTC
NA	NA	13	TRBJ1-2	TRBV6-1	CASSEDTVYGYTF	TGTGCCAGCAGTGAAGATACTGTCTATGGCTACACCTTC
TRBD1	NA	18	TRBJ1-6	TRBV4-1	CASSQEGHRTGANSPLHF	TGCGCCAGCAGCCAAGAGGGACACCGGACAGGGGCAAATTCACCCCTCCACTTT
TRBD1	few	14	TRBJ2-7	TRBV18	CASSGGAGGYEQYF	TGTGCCAGCTCTGGGGGCGCAGGGGGCTACGAGCAGTACTTC
NA	NA	14	TRBJ2-5	TRBV6-1	CASSETRRRETQYF	TGTGCCAGCAGTGAAACGAGGCGGCGGGAGACCCAGTACTTC
NA	NA	12	TRBJ2-5	TRBV2	CASSRSLETQYF	TGTGCCAGCAGTCGGTCACTCGAGACCCAGTACTTC
NA	NA	11	TRBJ2-1	TRBV5-1	CASSEGLEQFF	TGCGCCAGCAGCGAGGGCCTCGAGCAGTTCTTC
TRBD1	NA	13	TRBJ1-6	TRBV29-1	CSARQGYNSPLHF	TGCAGCGCTAGACAGGGATATAATTCACCCCTCCACTTT
NA	NA	14	TRBJ1-5	TRBV28	CATWAQGRHQPQHF	TGTGCCACCTGGGCCCAGGGTCGCCATCAGCCCCAGCATTTT
TRBD1	NA	16	TRBJ1-5	TRBV6-6	CASRDRDSGGNQPQHF	TGTGCCAGCAGGGACAGGGACTCAGGGGGCAATCAGCCCCAGCATTTT
NA	NA	15	TRBJ1-1	TRBV19	CASSIGPGWGTEAFF	TGTGCCAGTAGTATAGGGCCGGGATGGGGCACTGAAGCTTTCTTT